This T cell receptor beta chain is drawn from a study of T cell responses to AZD1222 COVID-19 vaccine. Points from the study as a whole: It should be noted that donors were predominantly white British and more often female, and clonal diversity was possibly underestimated.

The table came from immunoSEQ multiplex PCR; TCRdb's copy has only in-frame clones and leaves some out. The top ten hold about 5% of the sample, which has roughly 150,000 clones, under 95% seen once. Regarding this clone: Antigen unknown.

Trimming cost V 1 base and J 7 bases; bases outside gene matches: 16. Per the germline V gene, CDR1 is SGHNT and CDR2 is YYREEE (reference sequence). CDR3 length: 17 residues. The chain joins TRBV5-4 to TRBJ2-5, with 7 bases that match TRBD2. The material was peripheral blood, obtained on day 0 of AZD1222 vaccination. The sequence derives from an adult in good health. The CDR3 DNA sequence: TGTGCCAGCAGCTTGTTTTTTGGTGGGGACTATGGCGGGACCCAGTACTTC. It yields the protein CASSLFFGGDYGGTQYF.